What follows is one T cell receptor beta chain and its context. The entry originates in a study of blood T cell repertoires in COVID-19. Across the whole study: Sources were T cells, B-cell-depleted T cells, or PBMCs; the material itself was cDNA or gDNA.

The CDR3 consists of 18 residues. V trimming: 8 bases; J trimming: 0 bases; junction bases outside the gene matches: 16. Donors were grouped by their self-reported clinical history. Data came from immunoSEQ multiplex PCR; TCRdb stores just in-frame clones and leaves some out. The repertoire consists of about 250,000 clones, with less than 90% occurring once and the leading ten covering 3%. This chain connects TRBV23-1 to TRBJ1-5; 7 nucleotides line up with TRBD1. TRBV23-1 is an ORF for which the function is uncertain. The receptor's source is a woman in her forties or fifties who had recovered from COVID-19. The specimen sequenced was PBMCs or T cells enriched from blood (not recorded which). The DNA for the CDR3 is TGCGCCAGCCGCCTCCTCAGGGGGGACAGCCTTAGCAATCAGCCCCAGCATTTT. Protein product: CASRLLRGDSLSNQPQHF.